This TCR beta chain was captured in a study of PD-L1 blockade in urothelial cancer. Study-wide context: Analyzed time points were 3 weeks (second dose) and 6 weeks after therapy began. The median number of T cells present in blood samples was some 140,000. Study observations and caveats: Enhanced expansion of tumor-associated blood clones at 3 weeks characterized durable-benefit patients.

Patients' urothelial carcinoma was locally advanced or metastatic. Measured with immunoSEQ multiplex PCR; TCRdb has only the in-frame clones, and not every one. The sample carries tens of thousands of clones, 82% recorded once. With regard to this clone: Antigen specificity is unknown.

Sequenced material: PBMCs, taken around atezolizumab (anti-PD-L1) treatment. The receptor was isolated from a man in his 70s with urothelial cancer.

CDR3 sequence reads: CASSVEGLRAQPQHF. In nucleotides, the CDR3 is TGTGCCAGCAGCGTGGAGGGACTCCGCGCCCAGCCCCAGCATTTT. This rearrangement joins TRBV9 to TRBJ1-5, with a weak D call TRBD1 (5 bases). V gave up 2 bases and J gave up 7 bases, with 16 bases separating them. CDR3 length: 15 residues. Germline loops: CDR1 SGDLS, CDR2 YYNGEE.